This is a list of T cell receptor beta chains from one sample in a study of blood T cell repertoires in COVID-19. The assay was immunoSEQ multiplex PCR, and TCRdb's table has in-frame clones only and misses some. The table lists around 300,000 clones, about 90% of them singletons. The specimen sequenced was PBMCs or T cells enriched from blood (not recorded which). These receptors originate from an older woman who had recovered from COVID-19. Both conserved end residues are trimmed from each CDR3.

ASSLIGSREQY	TRBJ2-7	TRBV5-4
ASSWGASGTTEAF	TRBJ1-1	TRBV5-1
ASSEWRTEAF	TRBJ1-1	TRBV10-2
ASSQEGARSI	TRBJ1-2	TRBV3-1/TRBV3-2
ASGPEAFPLYGYT	TRBJ1-2	TRBV5-1
ASSLSSGLNTEAF	TRBJ1-1	TRBV27
ASSVDGMSNQPQH	TRBJ1-5	TRBV9
ASSLDRQVDTQY	TRBJ2-3	TRBV7-3
ASRPPGTSDTGELF	TRBJ2-2	TRBV7-9
ASSYYRGRTYEQY	TRBJ2-7	TRBV5-8
ASSPRYSNQPQH	TRBJ1-5	TRBV7-8
ASSPGLAASYEQY	TRBJ2-7	TRBV5-5
ASSFQGRGYT	TRBJ1-2	TRBV5-4
ASRAGTSRAKNIQY	TRBJ2-4	TRBV5-1
ASSTGLAGAGQY	TRBJ2-7	TRBV9
ASTLAGLTDTQY	TRBJ2-3	TRBV6-6
ASSVTSGEYNEQF	TRBJ2-1	TRBV7-3
ASSFGRVTGELF	TRBJ2-2	TRBV28
ASSFSDRVYGYT	TRBJ1-2	TRBV27
ASSQQGWETQY	TRBJ2-5	TRBV19
AISESSSGRMYEQY	TRBJ2-7	TRBV10-3
ASRTGWRQPQH	TRBJ1-5	TRBV21-1
ASSYSGGPYGELF	TRBJ2-2	TRBV7-7
ASSFWGGTGAPSYT	TRBJ1-2	TRBV27
ASLPGIYSNQPQH	TRBJ1-5	TRBV2
ASSSPLAGGPYQETQY	TRBJ2-5	TRBV6-7
ASAGTGGHHEQF	TRBJ2-1	TRBV19
ASSYRTDSHYGYT	TRBJ1-2	TRBV6-6
ASSLGGGGYTEAF	TRBJ1-1	TRBV9
ASKKGGGLDTEAF	TRBJ1-1	TRBV6-5
ASSRGQDTQY	TRBJ2-3	TRBV11-3
ASTRESGNTIY	TRBJ1-3	TRBV5-1
ASSLGLAGVADTQY	TRBJ2-3	TRBV5-4
SASDRIRMDEQY	TRBJ2-7	TRBV20-1
ATSAGYEQY	TRBJ2-7	TRBV24-1
ASSLEASGRARTGELF	TRBJ2-2	TRBV11-2
ASSQTPTVRANVLT	TRBJ2-6	TRBV7-2
ATSDRGQGRQPQH	TRBJ1-5	TRBV24-1
ASSLEDRGTDTQY	TRBJ2-3	TRBV11-3
ASSTGFNEQF	TRBJ2-1	TRBV5-1
ASSFGTDYNSPLH	TRBJ1-6	TRBV5-1
ASANRVGNQPQH	TRBJ1-5	TRBV27
ASSPRGQGGEKLF	TRBJ1-4	TRBV7-9
ASSVATMGASNTGELF	TRBJ2-2	TRBV9
ATSRTRGFTGELF	TRBJ2-2	TRBV15
SAKQGPFYEAF	TRBJ1-1	TRBV29-1
ASSGTSGGAFEQF	TRBJ2-1	TRBV9
ASSLSPQGASPLH	TRBJ1-6	TRBV7-8
ASRDRGKETQY	TRBJ2-5	TRBV6-5
ATSRDWGEAAGYT	TRBJ1-2	TRBV15
ASSPRRVFDTGELF	TRBJ2-2	TRBV7-3
ASSDTPSTDTQY	TRBJ2-3	TRBV5-5
ASSLGRAGPHSGNTIY	TRBJ1-3	TRBV11-2
ASSRGAYNEQF	TRBJ2-1	TRBV9
ASSLVQRNTGELF	TRBJ2-2	TRBV7-6
ASSPSLAGTDTQY	TRBJ2-3	TRBV18